This T cell receptor beta chain appears in the sequencing data of a study of T cell responses to AZD1222 COVID-19 vaccine. The CDR3 totals 18 residues. Germline CDR1 and CDR2: SGHNT and YYREEE (reference sequence). With V trimmed by 4 bases and J by 0 bases, 14 bases remained unmatched. Method: immunoSEQ multiplex PCR; TCRdb's copy keeps in-frame clones and lacks some. This table has 77,000 or so clones, about 91% appearing once. The input for sequencing was peripheral blood, taken 28 days after the second AZD1222 dose. This receptor was taken from an adult who received the AZD1222 COVID-19 vaccine. The V gene is TRBV5-4, the J gene TRBJ2-3, with 7 nucleotides matching TRBD2. The CDR3 reads CASSPDGASGKSTDTQYF. For the CDR3, the DNA is TGTGCCAGCAGCCCGGATGGTGCCAGCGGGAAAAGCACAGATACGCAGTATTTT.